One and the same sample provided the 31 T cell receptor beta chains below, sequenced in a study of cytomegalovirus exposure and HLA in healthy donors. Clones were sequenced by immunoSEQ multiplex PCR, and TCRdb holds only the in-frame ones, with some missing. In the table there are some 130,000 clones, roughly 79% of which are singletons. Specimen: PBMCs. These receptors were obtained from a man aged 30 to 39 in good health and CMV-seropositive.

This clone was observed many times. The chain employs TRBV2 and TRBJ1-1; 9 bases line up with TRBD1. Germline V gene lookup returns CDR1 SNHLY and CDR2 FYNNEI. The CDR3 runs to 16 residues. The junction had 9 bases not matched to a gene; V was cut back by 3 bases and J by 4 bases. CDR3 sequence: CASSDEDRGVGTEAFF. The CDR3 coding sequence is TGTGCCAGCAGTGACGAGGACAGGGGAGTGGGCACTGAAGCTTTCTTT. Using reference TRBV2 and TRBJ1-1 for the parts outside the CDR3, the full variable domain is EPEVTQTPSHQVTQMGQEVILRCVPISNHLYFYWYRQILGQKVEFLVSFYNNEISEKSEIFDDQFSVERPDGSNFTLKIRSTKLEDSAMYFCASSDEDRGVGTEAFFGQGTRLTVV.

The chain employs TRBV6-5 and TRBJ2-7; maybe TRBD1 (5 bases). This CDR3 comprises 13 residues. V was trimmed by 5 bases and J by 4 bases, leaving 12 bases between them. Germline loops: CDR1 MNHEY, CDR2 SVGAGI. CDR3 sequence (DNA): TGTGCCAGCAGTAAGGGGTTGGGGTACGAGCAGTACTTC. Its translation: CASSKGLGYEQYF.

In nucleotides, the CDR3 is TGTGCCAGTAGTATAGACGGGGACACTGAAGCTTTCTTT. Translating gives CASSIDGDTEAFF. The chain joins TRBV19 to TRBJ1-1; D unresolved. V lost 0 bases and J lost 3, with 5 bases in between. Germline CDR1 and CDR2: LNHDA and SQIVND (reference sequence). This CDR3 is built from 13 residues.

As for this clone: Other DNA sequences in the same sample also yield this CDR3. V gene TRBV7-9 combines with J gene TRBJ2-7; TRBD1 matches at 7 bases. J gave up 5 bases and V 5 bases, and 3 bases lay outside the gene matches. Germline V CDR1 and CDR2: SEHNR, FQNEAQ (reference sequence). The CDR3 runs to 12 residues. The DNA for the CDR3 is TGTGCCAGCAGCCTAACAGGGGACGAGCAGTACTTC. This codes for CASSLTGDEQYF.

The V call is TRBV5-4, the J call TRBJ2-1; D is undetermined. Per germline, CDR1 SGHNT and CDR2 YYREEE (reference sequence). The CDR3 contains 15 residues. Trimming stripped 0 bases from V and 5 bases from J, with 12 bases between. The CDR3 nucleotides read TGTGCCAGCAGCTTGGACAGACAAATCCACAATGAGCAGTTCTTC. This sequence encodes CASSLDRQIHNEQFF. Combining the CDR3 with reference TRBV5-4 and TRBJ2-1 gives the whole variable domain ETGVTQSPTHLIKTRGQQVTLRCSSQSGHNTVSWYQQALGQGPQFIFQYYREEENGRGNFPPRFSGLQFPNYSSELNVNALELDDSALYLCASSLDRQIHNEQFFGPGTRLTVL.

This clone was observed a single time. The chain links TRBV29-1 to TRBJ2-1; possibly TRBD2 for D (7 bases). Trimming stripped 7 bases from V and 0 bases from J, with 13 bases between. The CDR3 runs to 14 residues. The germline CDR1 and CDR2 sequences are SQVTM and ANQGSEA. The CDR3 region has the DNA TGCAGCGGAAGGGGGGGGAGCTCCTACAATGAGCAGTTCTTC. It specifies CSGRGGSSYNEQFF.

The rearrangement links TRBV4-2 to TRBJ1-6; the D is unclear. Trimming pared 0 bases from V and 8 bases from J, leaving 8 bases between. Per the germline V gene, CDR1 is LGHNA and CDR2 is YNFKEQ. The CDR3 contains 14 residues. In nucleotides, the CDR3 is TGTGCCAGCAGCCAAGAATATACGGATTCACCCCTCCACTTT. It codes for CASSQEYTDSPLHF.

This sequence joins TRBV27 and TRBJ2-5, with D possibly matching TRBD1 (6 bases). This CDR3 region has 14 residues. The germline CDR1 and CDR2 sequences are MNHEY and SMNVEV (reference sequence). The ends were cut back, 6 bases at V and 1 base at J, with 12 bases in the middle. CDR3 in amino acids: CASRLQGGQETQYF. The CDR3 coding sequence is TGTGCCAGCAGACTTCAAGGGGGCCAAGAGACCCAGTACTTC.

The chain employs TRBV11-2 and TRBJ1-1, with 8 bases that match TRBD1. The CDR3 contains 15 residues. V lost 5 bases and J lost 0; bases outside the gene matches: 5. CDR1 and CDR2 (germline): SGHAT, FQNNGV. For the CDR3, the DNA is TGTGCCAGCAGCACAAGGACAGGGTTGAACACTGAAGCTTTCTTT. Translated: CASSTRTGLNTEAFF. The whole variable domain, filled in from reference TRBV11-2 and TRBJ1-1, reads EAGVAQSPRYKIIEKRQSVAFWCNPISGHATLYWYQQILGQGPKLLIQFQNNGVVDDSQLPKDRFSAERLKGVDSTLKIQPAKLEDSAVYLCASSTRTGLNTEAFFGQGTRLTVV.

DNA for the CDR3: TGTGCCAGCAGCTTGGTTTCGGGGGTATCCTACGAGCAGTACTTC. It is translated as CASSLVSGVSYEQYF. The V call is TRBV5-6, the J call TRBJ2-7; a weak D match, TRBD2 (6 bases). The CDR3 totals 15 residues. Germline CDR1 SGHDT, CDR2 YYEEEE. The V and J ends lost 0 bases and 1 base respectively, with 11 bases between them. Filled out from reference TRBV5-6 and TRBJ2-7, the complete variable domain reads DAGVTQSPTHLIKTRGQQVTLRCSPKSGHDTVSWYQQALGQGPQFIFQYYEEEERQRGNFPDRFSGHQFPNYSSELNVNALLLGDSALYLCASSLVSGVSYEQYFGPGTRLTVT.

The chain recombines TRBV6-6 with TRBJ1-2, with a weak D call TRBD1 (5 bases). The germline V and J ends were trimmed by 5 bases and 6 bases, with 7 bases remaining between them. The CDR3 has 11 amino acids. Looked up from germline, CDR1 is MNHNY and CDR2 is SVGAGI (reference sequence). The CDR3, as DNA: TGTGCCAGCAGTCCAGGGAATGGCTACACCTTC. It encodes CASSPGNGYTF.

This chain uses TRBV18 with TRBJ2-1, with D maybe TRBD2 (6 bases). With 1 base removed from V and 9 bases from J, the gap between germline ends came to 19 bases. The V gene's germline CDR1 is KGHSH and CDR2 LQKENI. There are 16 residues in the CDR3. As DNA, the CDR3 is TGTGCCAGCTCACCACGGCAGTACGGGGGTGAGGGTGAGCAGTTCTTC. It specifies CASSPRQYGGEGEQFF.

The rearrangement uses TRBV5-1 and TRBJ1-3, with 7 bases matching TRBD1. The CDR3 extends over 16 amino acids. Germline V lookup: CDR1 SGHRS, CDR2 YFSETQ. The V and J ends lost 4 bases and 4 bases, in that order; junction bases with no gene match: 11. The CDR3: CASSRAIQGRGNTIYF. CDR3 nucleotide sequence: TGCGCCAGCAGCAGGGCCATACAGGGGCGAGGAAACACCATATATTTT.

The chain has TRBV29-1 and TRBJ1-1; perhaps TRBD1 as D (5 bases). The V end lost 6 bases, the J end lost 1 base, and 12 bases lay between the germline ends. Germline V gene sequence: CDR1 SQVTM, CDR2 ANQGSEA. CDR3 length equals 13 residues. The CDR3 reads CSVSIQGNTEAFF. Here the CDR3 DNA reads TGCAGCGTCTCTATCCAGGGGAACACTGAAGCTTTCTTT.

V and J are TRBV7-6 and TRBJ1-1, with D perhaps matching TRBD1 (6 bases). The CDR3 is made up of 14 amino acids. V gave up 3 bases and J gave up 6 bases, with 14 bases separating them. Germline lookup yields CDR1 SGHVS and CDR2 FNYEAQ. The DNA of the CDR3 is TGTGCCAGCAGCTTTGTGAACAGGGCCTCTGAAGCTTTCTTT. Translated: CASSFVNRASEAFF.

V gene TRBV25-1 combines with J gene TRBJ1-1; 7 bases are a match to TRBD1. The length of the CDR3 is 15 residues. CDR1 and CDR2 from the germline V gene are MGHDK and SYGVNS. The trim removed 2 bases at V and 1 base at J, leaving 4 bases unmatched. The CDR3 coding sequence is TGTGCCAGCAGTGAAAACCAGGGGGGGAACACTGAAGCTTTCTTT. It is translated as CASSENQGGNTEAFF.

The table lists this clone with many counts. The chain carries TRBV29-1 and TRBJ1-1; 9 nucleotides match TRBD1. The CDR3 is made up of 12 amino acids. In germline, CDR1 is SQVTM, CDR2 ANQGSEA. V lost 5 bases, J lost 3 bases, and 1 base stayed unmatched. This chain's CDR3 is CSVRQGDTEAFF. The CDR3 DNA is TGCAGCGTTCGACAGGGGGACACTGAAGCTTTCTTT.

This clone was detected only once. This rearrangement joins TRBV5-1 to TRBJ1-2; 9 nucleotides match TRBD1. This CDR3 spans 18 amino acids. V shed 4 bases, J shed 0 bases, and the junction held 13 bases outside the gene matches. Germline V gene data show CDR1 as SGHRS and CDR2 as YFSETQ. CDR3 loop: CASSPGQGVPRANYGYTF. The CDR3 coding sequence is TGCGCCAGCAGCCCGGGACAGGGAGTTCCAAGAGCTAACTATGGCTACACCTTC. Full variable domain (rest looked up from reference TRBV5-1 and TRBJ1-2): KAGVTQTPRYLIKTRGQQVTLSCSPISGHRSVSWYQQTPGQGLQFLFEYFSETQRNKGNFPGRFSGRQFSNSRSEMNVSTLELGDSALYLCASSPGQGVPRANYGYTFGSGTRLTVV.

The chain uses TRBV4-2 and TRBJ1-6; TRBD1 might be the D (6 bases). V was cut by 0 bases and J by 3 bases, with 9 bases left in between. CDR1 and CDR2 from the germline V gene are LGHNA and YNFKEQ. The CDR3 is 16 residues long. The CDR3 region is CASSQDRQVYNSPLHF. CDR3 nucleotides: TGTGCCAGCAGCCAAGATCGACAGGTCTATAATTCACCCCTCCACTTT.

The CDR3 reads CAGRTGVNTEAFF. Written as DNA, the CDR3 is TGTGCAGGCCGAACAGGGGTGAACACTGAAGCTTTCTTT. This chain links TRBV10-3 with TRBJ1-1; 7 nucleotides agree with TRBD1. CDR1 ENHRY and CDR2 SYGVKD come from the germline V gene. The length of the CDR3 is 13 residues.

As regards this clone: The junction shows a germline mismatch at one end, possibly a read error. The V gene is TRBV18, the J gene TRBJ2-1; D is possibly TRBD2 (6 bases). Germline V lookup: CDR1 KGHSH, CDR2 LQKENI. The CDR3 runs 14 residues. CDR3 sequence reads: CASSRGGTTNVQFF. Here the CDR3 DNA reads TGTGCCAGCTCACGCGGCGGGACCACCAATGTGCAGTTCTTC.

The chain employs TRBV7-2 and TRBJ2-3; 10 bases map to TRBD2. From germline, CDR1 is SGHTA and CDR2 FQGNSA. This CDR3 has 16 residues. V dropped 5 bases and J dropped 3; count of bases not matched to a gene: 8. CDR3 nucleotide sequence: TGTGCCAGCAGCCCCCGCGCTAGCGGGAGAACAGATACGCAGTATTTT. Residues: CASSPRASGRTDTQYF.

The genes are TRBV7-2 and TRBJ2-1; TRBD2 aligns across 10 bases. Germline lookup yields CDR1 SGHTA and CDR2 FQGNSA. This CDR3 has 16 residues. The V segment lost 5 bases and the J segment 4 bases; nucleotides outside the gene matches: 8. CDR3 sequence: CASSPKTSGLYNEQFF. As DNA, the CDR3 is TGTGCCAGCAGCCCCAAGACTAGCGGGCTTTACAATGAGCAGTTCTTC.

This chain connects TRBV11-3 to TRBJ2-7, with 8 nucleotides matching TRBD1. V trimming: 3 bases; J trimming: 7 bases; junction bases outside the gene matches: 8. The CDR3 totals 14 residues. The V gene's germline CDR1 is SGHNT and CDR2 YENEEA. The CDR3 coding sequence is TGTGCCAGCAGCTTGGAGACAGGGGAAGCGGAGCAGTACTTC. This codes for CASSLETGEAEQYF.

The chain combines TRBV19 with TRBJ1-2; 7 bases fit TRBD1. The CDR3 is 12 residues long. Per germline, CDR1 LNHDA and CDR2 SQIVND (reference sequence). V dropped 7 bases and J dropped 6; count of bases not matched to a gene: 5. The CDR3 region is CASTHRGDGYTF. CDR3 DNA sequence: TGTGCCAGTACCCACAGGGGAGATGGCTACACCTTC.

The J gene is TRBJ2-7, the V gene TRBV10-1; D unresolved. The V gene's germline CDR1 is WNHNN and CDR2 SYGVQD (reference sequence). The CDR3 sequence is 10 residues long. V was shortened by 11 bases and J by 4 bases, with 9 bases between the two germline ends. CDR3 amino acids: CAFVEYEQYF. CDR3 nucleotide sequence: TGCGCCTTCGTTGAGTACGAGCAGTACTTC.

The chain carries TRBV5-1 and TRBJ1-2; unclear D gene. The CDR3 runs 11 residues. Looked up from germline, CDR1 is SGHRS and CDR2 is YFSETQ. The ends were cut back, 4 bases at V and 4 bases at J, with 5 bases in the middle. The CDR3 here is CASSAGYGYTF. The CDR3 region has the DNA TGCGCCAGCAGCGCGGGCTATGGCTACACCTTC.

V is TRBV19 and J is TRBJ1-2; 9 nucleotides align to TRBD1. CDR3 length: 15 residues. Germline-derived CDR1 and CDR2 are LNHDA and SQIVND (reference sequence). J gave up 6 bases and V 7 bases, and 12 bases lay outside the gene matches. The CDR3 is CASITGTGSINGYTF. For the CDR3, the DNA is TGTGCCAGTATTACCGGGACAGGGAGCATTAATGGCTACACCTTC.

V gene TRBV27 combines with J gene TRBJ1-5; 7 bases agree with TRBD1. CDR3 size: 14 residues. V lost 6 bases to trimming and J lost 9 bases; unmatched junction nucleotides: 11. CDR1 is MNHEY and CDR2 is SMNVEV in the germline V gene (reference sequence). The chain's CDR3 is CASRLTGVAGPQHF. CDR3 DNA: TGTGCCAGCAGGCTAACAGGGGTAGCAGGGCCCCAGCATTTT.

In DNA form, the CDR3 reads TGTGCCAGCAGCTCGAGGGACAGGGGTTATGGCTACACCTTC. It is translated as CASSSRDRGYGYTF. V and J are TRBV7-2 and TRBJ1-2; 10 bases are shared with TRBD1. There are 14 residues in the CDR3. V shed 4 bases and J 5 bases; nucleotides not matched to a gene: 4. From germline, CDR1 is SGHTA and CDR2 FQGNSA.

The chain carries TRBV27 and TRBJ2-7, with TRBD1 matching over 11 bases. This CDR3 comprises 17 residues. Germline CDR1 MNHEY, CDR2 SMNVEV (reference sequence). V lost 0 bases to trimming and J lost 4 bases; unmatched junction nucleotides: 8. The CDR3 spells CASSLSFPGTGGYEQYF. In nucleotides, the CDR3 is TGTGCCAGCAGTTTATCCTTTCCCGGGACAGGGGGTTACGAGCAGTACTTC.